This TCR beta chain originates from a study of cytomegalovirus exposure and HLA in healthy donors. Use of 60 Vbeta and 13 Jbeta primers characterized the PCR. As handled by the study authors: Approximately 12 million of about 88 million unique TCR beta chains were shared, per a later count. The repertoire was sequenced with immunoSEQ multiplex PCR; TCRdb's copy has only in-frame clones and lacks some. The D gene and trimming were derived from the DNA, and the V and J assignments and clone size from that table. The sample includes fewer than 200,000 clones, about 75% seen only once; the top ten take 2.5% to 3%. Germline V gives CDR1 SGDLS, CDR2 YYNGEE. The CDR3 is 14 amino acids. The germline V and J ends were trimmed by 2 bases and 0 bases, with 9 bases remaining between them.

The sequencing sample was made of PBMCs. This sequence was found in a woman in her 50s in good health and CMV-seropositive. V is TRBV9 and J is TRBJ2-7, with D unresolved. CDR3 amino acids: CASSVSWFSYEQYF. The DNA of the CDR3 is TGTGCCAGCAGCGTTAGTTGGTTCTCCTACGAGCAGTACTTC.